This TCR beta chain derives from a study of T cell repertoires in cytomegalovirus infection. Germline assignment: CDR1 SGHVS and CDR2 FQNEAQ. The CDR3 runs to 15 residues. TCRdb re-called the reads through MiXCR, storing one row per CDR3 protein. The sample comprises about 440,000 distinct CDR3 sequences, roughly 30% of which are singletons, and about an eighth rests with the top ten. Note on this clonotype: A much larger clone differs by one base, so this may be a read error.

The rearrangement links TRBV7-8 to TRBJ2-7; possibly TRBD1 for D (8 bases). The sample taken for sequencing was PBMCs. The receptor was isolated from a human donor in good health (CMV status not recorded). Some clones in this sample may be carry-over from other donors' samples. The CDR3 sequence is CASSFTGGGPEERYF. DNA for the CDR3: TGTGCCAGCAGCTTTACAGGGGGGGGGCCCGAGGAGCGGTACTTC. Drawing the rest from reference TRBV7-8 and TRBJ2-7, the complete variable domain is GAGVSQSPRYKVAKRGQDVALRCDPISGHVSLFWYQQALGQGPEFLTYFQNEAQLDKSGLPSDRFFAERPEGSVSTLKIQRTQQEDSAVYLCASSFTGGGPEERYFGPGTRLTVT.